Reported below is one T cell receptor (beta chain). The target antigen is unknown. Constant-segment-primed 5'RACE gave TCR alpha and TCR beta cDNA libraries with sample barcodes and UMIs. TCRdb itself ran the 5' RACE reads through MiXCR, one entry per CDR3 protein. The repertoire holds roughly 560,000 distinct CDR3 sequences, with 20% as singletons. The data were taken from a study of T-cell memory formation after mild COVID-19. Study overall: TCR clusters were mostly confined to one donor each.

CDR3 length: 14 amino acids. V lost 4 bases and J lost 6, with 16 bases in between. Per germline, CDR1 SQVTM and CDR2 ANQGSEA. Study-wide results and caveats: Nothing showed for sure that second-wave clones peaking on day 37 were SARS-CoV-2 specific. Several responding clones turned up in pre-infection memory, indicating that cross-reactive memory may have taken part.

The receptor was derived from an adult woman who had mild COVID-19 (a few samples of this study predate the infection). Cell type and time point are not known. The genes are TRBV29-1 and TRBJ2-4, with D possibly matching TRBD2 (6 bases). The specimen sequenced was PBMCs or a T cell subset sorted from them (not recorded which). This CDR3 is CSVVRGGKGNIQYF. The CDR3 nucleotides are TGCAGCGTTGTGAGGGGAGGTAAAGGAAACATTCAGTACTTC.